This T cell receptor (beta chain) originates from a study of blood T cells in healthy people across ages. Study-wide results and limits: Donor CMV infection status was unknown, possibly confounding age-related changes in expanded clonotypes.

All donors came from Russia, were Caucasian and healthy, and spanned ages about 6 to 95. The draw of peripheral blood yielded approximately 11 milliliters from each donor. Together with a sample-barcoded 5' primer, a J-beta primer mix was included in a second PCR lasting about 7 to 12 cycles. TCRdb ran MiXCR on the 5' RACE reads and lists one entry per CDR3 protein. The table records over 950,000 distinct CDR3 sequences, around two fifths of them present only once. V was clipped by 5 bases and J by 2 bases, with 16 bases between them. The CDR3 runs 16 residues. CDR1 and CDR2 from the germline V gene are SEHNR and FQNEAQ (reference sequence). As for this clonotype: Its antigen is as yet unknown.

Source material: blood. The chain employs TRBV7-9 and TRBJ1-3, with D possibly being TRBD1 (6 bases). The receptor's source is a man aged 18 to 30 in good health. The CDR3 region is CASSLPGQSPGNTIYF. DNA for the CDR3: TGTGCCAGCAGCCTACCGGGACAAAGCCCTGGAAACACCATATATTTT.